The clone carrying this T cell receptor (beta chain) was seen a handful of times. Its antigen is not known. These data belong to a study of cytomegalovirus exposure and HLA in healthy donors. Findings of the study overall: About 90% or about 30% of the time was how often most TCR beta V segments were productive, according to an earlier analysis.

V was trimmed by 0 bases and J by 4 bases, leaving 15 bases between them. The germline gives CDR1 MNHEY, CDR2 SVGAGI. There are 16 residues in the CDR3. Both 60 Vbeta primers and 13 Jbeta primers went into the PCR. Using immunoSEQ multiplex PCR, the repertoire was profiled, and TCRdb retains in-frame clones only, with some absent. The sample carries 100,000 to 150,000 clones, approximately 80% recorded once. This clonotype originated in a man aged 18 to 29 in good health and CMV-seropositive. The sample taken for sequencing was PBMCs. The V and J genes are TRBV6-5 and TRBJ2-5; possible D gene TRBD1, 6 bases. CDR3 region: CASSYSTRGRGETQYF. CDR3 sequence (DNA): TGTGCCAGCAGTTACTCGACTCGGGGCAGGGGAGAGACCCAGTACTTC.